This TCR beta chain was recovered during a study of T cell responses to AZD1222 COVID-19 vaccine. On this clone itself: Antigen unknown.

Germline V gene sequence: CDR1 SEHNR, CDR2 FQNEAQ (reference sequence). V dropped 0 bases and J dropped 8 bases, with 16 bases sitting between them. The CDR3 covers 15 residues. Findings and caveats of the study: Just five or six AZD1222 recipients were seropositive at baseline. Females made up more of the donors, who were largely white British, and clonal diversity may have come out too low.

The method was immunoSEQ multiplex PCR; TCRdb's version includes in-frame clones alone and lacks a portion of them. The sample holds about 120,000 clones; about 88% are singletons and the top ten take about 2.9%. The sequence was obtained from an adult who received the AZD1222 COVID-19 vaccine. Sequenced material: peripheral blood, taken 28 days after the second AZD1222 dose. The rearrangement links TRBV7-9 to TRBJ1-2, with D perhaps matching TRBD1 (5 bases). The CDR3 region is CASSLAPLGGGGYTF. CDR3 bases: TGTGCCAGCAGCTTAGCGCCCCTTGGGGGAGGCGGCTACACCTTC.